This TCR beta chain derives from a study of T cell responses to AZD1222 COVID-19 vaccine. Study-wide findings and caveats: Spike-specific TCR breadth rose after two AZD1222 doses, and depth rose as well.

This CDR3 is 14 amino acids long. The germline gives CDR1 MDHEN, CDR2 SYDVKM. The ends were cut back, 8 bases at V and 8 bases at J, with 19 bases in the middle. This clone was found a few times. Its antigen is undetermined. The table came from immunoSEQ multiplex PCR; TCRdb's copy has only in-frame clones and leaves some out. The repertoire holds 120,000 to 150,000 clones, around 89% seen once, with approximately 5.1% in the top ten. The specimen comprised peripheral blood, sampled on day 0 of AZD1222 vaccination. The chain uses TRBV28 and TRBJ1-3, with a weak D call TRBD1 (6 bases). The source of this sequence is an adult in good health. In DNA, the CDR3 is TGTGCCAGCCGCGCACGGCAGGGGCGGGACACCATATATTTT. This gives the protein CASRARQGRDTIYF. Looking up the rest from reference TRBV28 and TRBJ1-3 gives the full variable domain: DVKVTQSSRYLVKRTGEKVFLECVQDMDHENMFWYRQDPGLGLRLIYFSYDVKMKEKGDIPEGYSVSREKKERFSLILESASTNQTSMYLCASRARQGRDTIYFGEGSWLTVV.